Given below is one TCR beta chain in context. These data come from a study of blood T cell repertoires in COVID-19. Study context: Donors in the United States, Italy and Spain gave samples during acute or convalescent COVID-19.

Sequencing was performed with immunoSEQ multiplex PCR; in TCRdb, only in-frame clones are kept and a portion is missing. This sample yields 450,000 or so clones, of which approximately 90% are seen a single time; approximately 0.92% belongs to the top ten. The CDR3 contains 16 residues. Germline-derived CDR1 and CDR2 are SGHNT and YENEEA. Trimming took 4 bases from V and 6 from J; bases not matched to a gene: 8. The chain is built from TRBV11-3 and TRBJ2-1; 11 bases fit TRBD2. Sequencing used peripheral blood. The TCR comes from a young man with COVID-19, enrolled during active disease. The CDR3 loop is CASSSRLAGFPNEQFF. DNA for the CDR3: TGTGCCAGCAGCTCCCGACTAGCGGGATTTCCCAATGAGCAGTTCTTC.